This TCR beta chain was captured by sequencing in a study of blood T cell repertoires in COVID-19 (dated by TCRdb to 2018 to 2020). Regarding the complete study: Samples from collaborators originated in the United States, Italy and Spain and spanned both the acute and convalescent phases of COVID-19. The material from the prospective study consisted of cDNA or gDNA derived from T cells, B-cell-depleted T cells, or PBMCs. Deeply sampled blood TCRbeta repertoires from subjects exposed to, actively infected with, or recovered from COVID-19 were included in the dataset. The repertoires were released in a freely available public database meant as a resource for research on the immune response to SARS-CoV-2. Samples came from the ongoing ImmuneRACE study (first 160 participants) plus 1,254 subjects from 6 global collaborators. Nearly every sample came with metadata listing a de-identified subject ID, COVID-19 status, age in years and sex. Where available, HLA class I and class II types were obtained from metadata supplied by the sample provider rather than from assay-based typing. Overall results and qualifications from the work: Clinical and demographic metadata were provided uncurated, with the amount varying by source and participant.

Comments on this clone: The antigen this receptor binds is unknown. Per-base qualities were not stored, and no clone one base away is much larger.

The immunoSEQ Assay, a bias-controlled multiplex PCR, was used to amplify TCRbeta CDR3 regions from genomic DNA. In the source study's methods: The number of nucleated cells in each sample was estimated from the amplification of reference gene primers within the assay. To quantify the absolute abundance of each unique TCRbeta CDR3 rearrangement, sequence reads were collapsed and filtered. For each sample, productive Simpson clonality was calculated as the square root of Simpson's diversity index over productive rearrangements. TCRdb limited this immuneACCESS table to in-frame rearrangements with V and J called. A share of clones is missing; checked studies link under half to unresolved V genes, and the rest is unexplained. V and J calls and clone size come straight from that table; D and trimming were deduced from the DNA. For this sample the table gives about 140,000 clones, of which more than 65% were detected only once. Clones ranked in the top ten supply 8% of the sample.

The collaborating institutions used their own protocols to collect whole blood in K2EDTA tubes. Collaborator samples were shipped for TCRbeta analysis as frozen whole blood, isolated PBMCs, or DNA extracted from either sample type. The sequencing input was peripheral blood. This TCR derives from a human donor in a cohort sampled during active COVID-19.

The nucleotides are TGCGCCAGCAGCCAAGCACCGACGGGGACTGAAGCTTTCTTT. This gives the protein CASSQAPTGTEAFF. Recombination joined TRBV4-1 with TRBJ1-1; a confident D gene designation cannot be given. The CDR3 holds 14 amino acids from the cysteine to the phenylalanine. Only the CDR3 DNA stays, 42 bases, in frame from base 1. V loses 1 base of germline sequence and J loses 5 bases, and the interval between the two ends is 11 bases. For CDR1 and CDR2, the germline V gene lists MGHRA and YSYEKL.